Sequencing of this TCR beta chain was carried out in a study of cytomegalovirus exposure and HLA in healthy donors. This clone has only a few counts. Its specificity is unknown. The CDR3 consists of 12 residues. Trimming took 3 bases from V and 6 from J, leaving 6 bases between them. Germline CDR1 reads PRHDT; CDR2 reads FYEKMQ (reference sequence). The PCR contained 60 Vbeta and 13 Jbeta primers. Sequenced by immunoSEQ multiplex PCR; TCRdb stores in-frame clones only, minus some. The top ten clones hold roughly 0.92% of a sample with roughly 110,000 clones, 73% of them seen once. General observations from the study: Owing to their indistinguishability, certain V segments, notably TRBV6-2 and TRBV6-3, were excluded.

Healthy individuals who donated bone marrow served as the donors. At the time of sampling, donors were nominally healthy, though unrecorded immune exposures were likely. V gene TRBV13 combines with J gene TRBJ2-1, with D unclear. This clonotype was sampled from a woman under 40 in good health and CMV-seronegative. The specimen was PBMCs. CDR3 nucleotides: TGTGCCAGCAGCTTTACCGGCAATGAGCAGTTCTTC. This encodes CASSFTGNEQFF.